These 22 T cell receptor beta chains originate from one sample sequenced in a study of beta chain features in type 1 diabetes. All of the isolated RNA was reverse transcribed, so expressed TCRB transcripts were sequenced. Generated by immunoSEQ multiplex PCR, the TCRdb table keeps only in-frame clones and is missing some. The sample lists about 320,000 clones, 14% occurring once. Sequenced input: central memory CD4+ T cells from blood. Every receptor here comes from a man aged 25-45 years in good health.

The genes are TRBV30 and TRBJ2-7; the D gene is possibly TRBD2 (6 bases). Trimming removed 4 bases from V and 0 bases from J, with 10 bases in between. This CDR3 region has 13 residues. Looked up from germline, CDR1 is GTSNPN and CDR2 is SVGIG (reference sequence). This CDR3 reads CAWTSASSYEQYV. The CDR3 DNA reads TGTGCCTGGACTAGCGCCAGCTCCTACGAGCAGTACGTC.

The rearrangement links TRBV5-1 to TRBJ2-3, with 9 positions matching TRBD1. V was pared by 3 bases and J by 5 bases, with 4 bases of the junction left unmatched. Germline loops: CDR1 SGHRS, CDR2 YFSETQ. This CDR3 is 14 amino acids long. CDR3 nucleotide sequence: TGCGCCAGCAGCTCAGGACAGGGGAGAGATACGCAGTATTTT. Its translation is CASSSGQGRDTQYF. Together with reference TRBV5-1 and TRBJ2-3, the CDR3 gives the full variable domain: KAGVTQTPRYLIKTRGQQVTLSCSPISGHRSVSWYQQTPGQGLQFLFEYFSETQRNKGNFPGRFSGRQFSNSRSEMNVSTLELGDSALYLCASSSGQGRDTQYFGPGTRLTVL.

DNA of the CDR3: TGTGCCAGCAGCTTAAGACTAGCGGGGCGGAACTACGAGCAGTACTTC. It yields the protein CASSLRLAGRNYEQYF. The chain is built from TRBV13 and TRBJ2-7, with 11 bases that match TRBD2. This CDR3 spans 16 amino acids. Trimming removed 2 bases from V and 3 bases from J; junction bases left unmatched: 6. Germline assignment: CDR1 PRHDT and CDR2 FYEKMQ (reference sequence).

The chain uses TRBV2 and TRBJ2-3; 13 nucleotides line up with TRBD2. The germline V gene has CDR1 SNHLY and CDR2 FYNNEI. Unmatched junction bases numbered 10, after V lost 5 bases and J lost 8 bases. CDR3 size: 16 residues. The DNA of the CDR3 is TGTGCCAGCAGTTACGACGGGACTAGCGGGACCCTTACGCAGTATTTT. This sequence encodes CASSYDGTSGTLTQYF.

This clone was seen a few times. The chain is built from TRBV5-5 and TRBJ2-4; possibly TRBD1 or TRBD2 for D (5 bases each). Per the germline V gene, CDR1 is SGHKS and CDR2 is YYEKEE (reference sequence). There are 15 residues in the CDR3. V shed 5 bases and J shed 1 base, with 13 bases lying between them. The chain's CDR3 is CASRGENEAKNIQYF. CDR3 DNA sequence: TGTGCCAGCAGGGGGGAAAACGAGGCCAAAAACATTCAGTACTTC.

The chain has TRBV6-5 and TRBJ2-1; 7 nucleotides agree with TRBD1. CDR1 and CDR2 from the germline V gene are MNHEY and SVGAGI. This CDR3 comprises 15 residues. The ends lost 3 bases at V and 6 bases at J; junction bases unmatched: 8. For the CDR3, the DNA is TGTGCCAGCAGTTATAAAGCAGGGGGAAGCAATGAGCAGTTCTTC. Translation gives CASSYKAGGSNEQFF.

Concerning this clone itself: The junction departs from the called germline gene at one end, perhaps through a read error. The chain joins TRBV7-9 to TRBJ2-4; 8 bases map to TRBD1. The CDR3 is 16 amino acids. Germline CDR1 reads SEHNR; CDR2 reads FQNEAQ (reference sequence). CDR3 sequence: CASSHISADRENIQYF. The CDR3 DNA reads TGCGCCAGCAGCCATATTTCGGCGGACAGGGAAAACATTCAGTACTTC.

This chain connects TRBV30 to TRBJ1-1, with D perhaps matching TRBD1 (5 bases). V was clipped by 1 base and J by 6 bases, with 18 bases between them. This CDR3 is built from 15 residues. Germline CDR1 is GTSNPN and CDR2 is SVGIG (reference sequence). The CDR3 DNA is TGTGCCTGGAGTGAGGCCTTTTGGGGGGAGGCTGAAGCTTTCTTT. As protein: CAWSEAFWGEAEAFF. The full variable domain, in which reference TRBV30 and TRBJ1-1 provide the parts outside the CDR3, is SQTIHQWPATLVQPVGSPLSLECTVEGTSNPNLYWYRQAAGRGLQLLFYSVGIGQISSEVPQNLSASRPQDRQFILSSKKLLLSDSGFYLCAWSEAFWGEAEAFFGQGTRLTVV.

There are many counts of this clone. The chain links TRBV29-1 to TRBJ1-4; D unclear. V shed 1 base and J shed 14 bases, with 14 bases lying between them. CDR3 length equals 12 residues. From germline, CDR1 is SQVTM and CDR2 ANQGSEA. CDR3: CSVEGRGPTLFF. CDR3 nucleotide sequence: TGCAGCGTTGAAGGGAGAGGACCGACGCTGTTTTTT.

In this sample, this clone turned up many times. This chain joins TRBV18 and TRBJ2-3; maybe TRBD2 (6 bases). Germline V gene lookup returns CDR1 KGHSH and CDR2 LQKENI. Trimming took 5 bases from V and 6 from J, leaving 12 bases between them. The length of the CDR3 is 13 residues. The CDR3 sequence is CASSAIRGDTQYF. CDR3 DNA sequence: TGTGCCAGCTCAGCAATACGGGGGGATACGCAGTATTTT.

This clone was seen a handful of times. The chain couples TRBV6-1 to TRBJ2-3; D may be TRBD2 (5 bases). With 5 bases removed from V and 4 bases from J, the gap between germline ends came to 13 bases. Germline CDR1 reads MNHNS; CDR2 reads SASEGT. The CDR3 consists of 14 residues. The CDR3 DNA sequence: TGTGCCAGCAGTTTTAGAGGGTTCGCAGATACGCAGTATTTT. Its protein product is CASSFRGFADTQYF.

The chain carries TRBV11-2 and TRBJ2-3; D possibly uses TRBD1 or TRBD2 (5 bases each). The CDR3 consists of 16 residues. Germline V gene data show CDR1 as SGHAT and CDR2 as FQNNGV. Trimming cost V 1 base and J 0 bases, with 11 bases left between them. CDR3 in amino acids: CASSLVFGASTDTQYF. The CDR3 DNA sequence: TGTGCCAGCAGCTTAGTATTCGGGGCGAGCACAGATACGCAGTATTTT.

The table lists this clone with many counts. The V and J genes are TRBV4-2 and TRBJ1-2; tentatively, D is TRBD1 (6 bases). Germline-derived CDR1 and CDR2 are LGHNA and YNFKEQ. The CDR3 runs 15 residues. Between the trimmed V and J ends, which lost 1 base and 3 bases, there was a span of 12 bases. CDR3 protein: CASSQASPGDYGYTF. The CDR3, as DNA: TGTGCCAGCAGCCAAGCATCCCCAGGGGACTATGGCTACACCTTC.

The chain employs TRBV9 and TRBJ2-3; possibly TRBD1 or TRBD2 for D (6 bases each). CDR3 size: 16 residues. Per the germline V gene, CDR1 is SGDLS and CDR2 is YYNGEE. V lost 4 bases and J 0 bases, leaving 15 bases between the germline ends. As DNA, the CDR3 is TGTGCCAGCAGCTCCGACGGGGGCCTTAGCACAGATACGCAGTATTTT. It is translated as CASSSDGGLSTDTQYF.

Points on this clone: The sample contains more than one DNA sequence encoding this CDR3. The V call is TRBV12-5, the J call TRBJ2-1, with 7 bases identical to TRBD1. CDR1 is LGHNT and CDR2 is FRNRAP in the germline V gene. J lost 4 bases, V lost 5 bases, and 2 bases had no gene match. CDR3 length: 13 residues. The CDR3 is CASGRDSYNEQFF. The CDR3 DNA sequence: TGTGCTAGTGGTCGGGACAGTTACAATGAGCAGTTCTTC.

V gene TRBV4-1 combines with J gene TRBJ1-1; D gene unclear. This CDR3 spans 17 amino acids. V was shortened by 0 bases and J by 6 bases, with 20 bases between the two germline ends. Germline-derived CDR1 and CDR2 are MGHRA and YSYEKL. The CDR3 nucleotides read TGCGCCAGCAGCCAAGATCGGTTGGGCATTCTTACTCCTGAAGCTTTCTTT. It encodes CASSQDRLGILTPEAFF.

V is TRBV30 and J is TRBJ2-7; D is uncertain. V lost 3 bases, J lost 5 bases, and 8 bases lay in between. Germline V lookup: CDR1 GTSNPN, CDR2 SVGIG (reference sequence). CDR3 length: 11 residues. CDR3 sequence (DNA): TGTGCCTGGAGCTTTAGGAACGAGCAGTACGTC. Translating gives CAWSFRNEQYV.

The V call is TRBV7-6, the J call TRBJ2-7, with TRBD2 as a possible D gene (6 bases). CDR3 length: 14 residues. V was trimmed by 5 bases and J by 7 bases, leaving 18 bases between them. Germline V CDR1 and CDR2: SGHVS, FNYEAQ. CDR3 amino acids: CASSQLTGVDEQYF. The CDR3 DNA sequence: TGTGCCAGCAGCCAACTTACGGGGGTGGATGAGCAGTACTTC.

The V and J genes are TRBV5-5 and TRBJ2-3; D not resolved. Per germline, CDR1 SGHKS and CDR2 YYEKEE (reference sequence). Trimming removed 1 base at V and 4 bases at J, with 13 bases between. The length of the CDR3 is 15 residues. Here the CDR3 DNA reads TGTGCCAGCAGCTTGCAACTACTCGTGGCAGATACGCAGTATTTT. Translation: CASSLQLLVADTQYF.

This rearrangement joins TRBV18 to TRBJ1-2; the match to TRBD1 covers 7 bases. With V trimmed by 5 bases and J by 6 bases, 6 bases remained unmatched. Germline V gene lookup returns CDR1 KGHSH and CDR2 LQKENI. The CDR3 length is 13 residues. The CDR3 DNA sequence: TGTGCCAGCTCAGGAGACAGGGCTCATGGCTACACCTTC. The encoded protein is CASSGDRAHGYTF. The full variable domain, rest sourced from reference TRBV18 and TRBJ1-2, is NAGVMQNPRHLVRRRGQEARLRCSPMKGHSHVYWYRQLPEEGLKFMVYLQKENIIDESGMPKERFSAEFPKEGPSILRIQQVVRGDSAAYFCASSGDRAHGYTFGSGTRLTVV.

This clone was seen more than once but under ten times. This chain connects TRBV6-6 to TRBJ1-3, with D possibly matching TRBD1 (6 bases). V gave up 8 bases and J gave up 8 bases, with 13 bases separating them. This CDR3 spans 12 amino acids. Germline values: CDR1 MNHNY, CDR2 SVGAGI (reference sequence). The CDR3 loop reads CASGTGTHTIYF. For the CDR3, the DNA is TGTGCCAGCGGAACAGGGACGCACACCATATATTTT.

This clone was seen more than once but under ten times. This sequence joins TRBV4-3 and TRBJ1-6; D not resolved. Germline loops: CDR1 LGHNA, CDR2 YSLEER. The CDR3 totals 14 residues. Trimming took 0 bases from V and 10 from J, leaving 10 bases between them. The CDR3 bases are TGCGCCAGCAGCCAAGATCAGGATGGGTCACCCCTCCACTTT. Amino acid sequence: CASSQDQDGSPLHF.